This record concerns one T cell receptor beta chain sequence. This sample was taken from a study of blood T cell repertoires in COVID-19. Study at large: Italy, Spain and the United States were the sources of the convalescent and acute COVID-19 samples. T cells, B-cell-depleted T cells, or PBMCs supplied cDNA or gDNA.

Profiling relied on immunoSEQ multiplex PCR, and the TCRdb table lists in-frame clones only, not all of them. This table has some 80,000 clones, under 95% appearing once. CDR3 size: 16 residues. Looked up from germline, CDR1 is SGHDT and CDR2 is YYEEEE. V lost 4 bases, J lost 5 bases, and 11 bases stayed unmatched. Sequenced input: peripheral blood. The receptor's source is a woman older than 75 with active or convalescent COVID-19. The rearrangement links TRBV5-6 to TRBJ1-2; 10 bases map to TRBD1. CDR3 in amino acids: CASSRRTGGVGYGYTF. In DNA, the CDR3 is TGTGCCAGCAGCCGGAGGACAGGGGGTGTGGGATATGGCTACACCTTC.